The rows below give T cell receptor beta chains drawn from one sample of a study of blood T cell repertoires in COVID-19. Generated by immunoSEQ multiplex PCR, the TCRdb table keeps only in-frame clones and is missing some. The table has some 94,000 clones, 84% seen once. Sequenced material: peripheral blood. These receptor sequences come from a man in his sixties or seventies with active or convalescent COVID-19. CDR3s include the opening cysteine and the closing phenylalanine or tryptophan. The order of the fields is J gene, clone size, D gene, V gene, CDR3 protein, CDR3 DNA. A D gene is named only where the DNA matches it firmly. Expanded clones get a size class; other rows say once, few or many, or leave the size out.

TRBJ2-1	NA	TRBD2	TRBV6-1	CASSVESGGASSNEQFF	TGTGCCAGCAGTGTAGAGAGCGGGGGGGCGTCGAGTAATGAGCAGTTCTTC
TRBJ1-1	NA	NA	TRBV9	CASSVVEGFGEAFF	TGTGCCAGCAGCGTAGTAGAGGGCTTCGGGGAAGCTTTCTTT
TRBJ1-2	once	NA	TRBV5-1	CASSGGQQAAFDGYTF	TGCGCCAGCAGCGGCGGACAGCAAGCCGCTTTTGATGGCTACACCTTC
TRBJ2-1	many	TRBD2	TRBV29-1	CSVVDDQRGGMDEQFF	TGCAGCGTTGTCGACGACCAGCGGGGGGGGATGGATGAGCAGTTCTTC
TRBJ2-1	NA	NA	TRBV18	CASSPWLEGSIGQFF	TGTGCCAGCTCACCCTGGCTAGAAGGTTCAATAGGGCAGTTCTTC
TRBJ2-7	NA	NA	TRBV28	CASGGGGLYEQYF	TGTGCCAGCGGAGGGGGGGGGCTCTACGAGCAGTACTTC
TRBJ2-5	NA	TRBD2	TRBV5-6	CASSLKRTSGGQETQYF	TGTGCCAGCAGCCTAAAAAGGACTAGCGGGGGACAAGAGACCCAGTACTTC
TRBJ2-1	NA	TRBD1	TRBV7-9	CASSSGTASSYNEQFF	TGTGCCAGCAGCTCCGGGACAGCCAGCTCCTACAATGAGCAGTTCTTC
TRBJ2-1	NA	NA	TRBV3-1/TRBV3-2	CASSQGGEQFF	TGTGCCAGCAGCCAAGGAGGGGAGCAGTTCTTC
TRBJ2-5	NA	TRBD1	TRBV28	CASRRTGGGETQYF	TGTGCCAGCAGAAGGACAGGGGGGGGAGAGACCCAGTACTTC
TRBJ1-2	NA	TRBD1	TRBV3-1/TRBV3-2	CASSPSGQGLNYGYTF	TGTGCCAGCAGCCCTTCGGGACAGGGCCTGAACTATGGCTACACCTTC
TRBJ2-1	NA	NA	TRBV24-1	CATSDFTRGAHEQFF	TGTGCCACCAGTGACTTTACTCGGGGGGCCCATGAGCAGTTCTTC
TRBJ2-3	NA	TRBD2	TRBV5-6	CASSLTSGGVDTQYF	TGTGCCAGCAGCTTAACTAGCGGGGGGGTGGATACGCAGTATTTT
TRBJ2-7	NA	NA	TRBV6-6	CASSYGGSREEQYF	TGTGCCAGCAGTTACGGGGGGAGCCGAGAGGAGCAGTACTTC
TRBJ2-7	NA	NA	TRBV18	CASSRAGRSYEQYF	TGTGCCAGCTCAAGGGCAGGGAGGTCCTACGAGCAGTACTTC
TRBJ2-7	NA	NA	TRBV6-6	CASSPLVEAGYEQYF	TGTGCCAGCAGCCCCTTGGTGGAAGCAGGGTACGAGCAGTACTTC
TRBJ2-3	NA	TRBD1	TRBV28	CASRPRDSPTDTQYF	TGTGCCAGCAGACCCCGGGACAGCCCCACAGATACGCAGTATTTT
TRBJ2-2	NA	NA	TRBV13	CASSPLGGMAGELFF	TGTGCCAGCAGCCCTCTAGGGGGAATGGCCGGGGAGCTGTTTTTT
TRBJ2-6	NA	NA	TRBV13	CASSLWGPLHSGANVLTF	TGTGCCAGCAGCTTATGGGGCCCTTTACACTCTGGGGCCAACGTCCTGACTTTC
TRBJ2-7	NA	TRBD2	TRBV5-4	CASRTSGGSSYEQYF	TGTGCCAGCAGAACTAGCGGGGGCAGCTCCTACGAGCAGTACTTC
TRBJ1-1	NA	NA	TRBV28	CASSPLGALNTEAFF	TGTGCCAGCAGTCCGCTTGGGGCCTTGAACACTGAAGCTTTCTTT
TRBJ1-4	NA	NA	TRBV19	CASSLQGMANEKLFF	TGTGCCAGTAGCCTCCAGGGAATGGCTAATGAAAAACTGTTTTTT
TRBJ1-2	NA	TRBD1	TRBV7-2	CASSFGGTGAPANYGYTF	TGTGCCAGCAGCTTCGGAGGGACAGGGGCCCCAGCTAACTATGGCTACACCTTC
TRBJ1-4	NA	TRBD1	TRBV19	CASSTWDRGEKLFF	TGTGCCAGTAGTACCTGGGACAGGGGTGAAAAACTGTTTTTT